These 21 T cell receptor beta chains were sequenced from one sample in a study of blood T cell repertoires in COVID-19. TCRdb keeps only in-frame clones here, not all; method: immunoSEQ multiplex PCR. The sample comprises approximately 350,000 clones, around 91% of which are singletons, and roughly 1% rests with the top ten. Sequenced sample: PBMCs or T cells enriched from blood (not recorded which). These receptors all come from a man between 18 and 29 years old who had recovered from COVID-19.

The V and J genes are TRBV6-5 and TRBJ1-4, with 8 bases identical to TRBD1. The CDR3 has 14 amino acids. The V and J ends lost 2 bases and 8 bases, in that order; junction bases with no gene match: 4. The germline gives CDR1 MNHEY, CDR2 SVGAGI. The CDR3 loop is CASSYDRGGEKLFF. The CDR3, as DNA: TGTGCCAGCAGTTACGACAGGGGAGGCGAAAAACTGTTTTTT.

DNA of the CDR3: TGTGCCAGCAGCTTCGGTGGAGGTGGCAATGAGCAGTTCTTC. Encoded protein: CASSFGGGGNEQFF. The chain couples TRBV7-2 to TRBJ2-1, with D perhaps TRBD2 (5 bases). The length of the CDR3 is 14 residues. Trimming left V 3 bases short and J 6 bases short, with 12 bases between. Germline CDR1 is SGHTA and CDR2 is FQGNSA. Using reference TRBV7-2 and TRBJ2-1 for the parts outside the CDR3, the full variable domain is GAGVSQSPSNKVTEKGKDVELRCDPISGHTALYWYRQSLGQGLEFLIYFQGNSAPDKSGLPSDRFSAERTGGSVSTLTIQRTQQEDSAVYLCASSFGGGGNEQFFGPGTRLTVL.

This rearrangement joins TRBV6-5 to TRBJ1-1, with unresolved D. Trimming pared 7 bases from V and 4 bases from J, leaving 13 bases between. The CDR3 consists of 13 residues. Germline values: CDR1 MNHEY, CDR2 SVGAGI. Written as DNA, the CDR3 is TGTGCCAGCACCACTACACCCGGCACTGAAGCTTTCTTT. Protein sequence: CASTTTPGTEAFF.

The chain employs TRBV25-1 and TRBJ2-2; 7 bases agree with TRBD1. The CDR3 is 16 residues long. From germline, CDR1 is MGHDK and CDR2 SYGVNS. With 3 bases clipped from V and 0 bases from J, the junction kept 4 bases outside the gene matches. For the CDR3, the DNA is TGTGCCAGCAGTGAGTCCGGGACAGCGAACACCGGGGAGCTGTTTTTT. Encoded protein: CASSESGTANTGELFF.

The V gene is TRBV15, the J gene TRBJ1-2; the D gene is possibly TRBD1 (6 bases). CDR3 size: 14 residues. V was cut by 1 base and J by 5 bases, with 11 bases left in between. The germline V gene encodes CDR1 LNHNV and CDR2 YYDKDF (reference sequence). The CDR3 DNA is TGTGCCACCAGCAGAGCGTCCACAGGGTATGGCTACACCTTC. This sequence encodes CATSRASTGYGYTF.

The chain recombines TRBV6-5 with TRBJ2-5; the D gene is possibly TRBD1 (6 bases). From germline, CDR1 is MNHEY and CDR2 SVGAGI. Trimming took off 8 bases at V and 5 bases at J, with 18 bases between the two ends. CDR3 length: 14 residues. The CDR3 nucleotides are TGTGCCAGCGCCCAAAACGGGCAGGGGGAGACCCAGTACTTC. Its protein is CASAQNGQGETQYF.

The V gene is TRBV2, the J gene TRBJ2-7; D remains ambiguous. Deletions cut 0 bases from V and 4 bases from J, with 16 bases between. The germline CDR1 and CDR2 sequences are SNHLY and FYNNEI. The CDR3 spans 16 residues. This chain's CDR3 is CASSEALLVSVYEQYF. CDR3 DNA: TGTGCCAGCAGTGAAGCGCTTCTTGTCAGCGTGTACGAGCAGTACTTC.

This clone was detected a few times. The chain couples TRBV7-6 to TRBJ2-3; D perhaps matches TRBD2 (7 bases). Germline V gene lookup returns CDR1 SGHVS and CDR2 FNYEAQ. V lost 1 base and J lost 2, with 25 bases in between. The CDR3 has 20 amino acids. The CDR3 DNA follows: TGTGCCAGCAGCTTAGTCGGCGCGATTTGGGGGGGGCGGACCACAGATACGCAGTATTTT. This translates into CASSLVGAIWGGRTTDTQYF.

This chain joins TRBV11-2 and TRBJ1-2, with TRBD1 matching over 7 bases. The trim removed 5 bases at V and 14 bases at J, leaving 8 bases unmatched. CDR3 length equals 11 residues. Germline CDR1 and CDR2: SGHAT and FQNNGV. CDR3 in amino acids: CASSQGVLKTF. The CDR3 DNA reads TGTGCCAGCAGCCAGGGGGTATTGAAGACCTTC.

This chain joins TRBV6-5 and TRBJ1-6, with a possible D match to TRBD1 (6 bases). Trimming took 0 bases from V and 13 from J, leaving 13 bases between them. The length of the CDR3 is 14 residues. CDR1 and CDR2 (germline): MNHEY, SVGAGI. This chain's CDR3 is CASSYSRQDPPLHF. CDR3 DNA: TGTGCCAGCAGTTACTCGCGACAGGACCCTCCCCTCCACTTT.

This sequence joins TRBV7-2 and TRBJ2-7, with 12 bases that match TRBD2. In germline, CDR1 is SGHTA, CDR2 FQGNSA. The CDR3 length is 14 residues. With 4 bases clipped from V and 3 bases from J, the junction kept 1 base outside the gene matches. CDR3 in amino acids: CASSSGLAGYEQYF. The CDR3 region has the DNA TGTGCCAGCAGCTCGGGACTAGCGGGCTACGAGCAGTACTTC.

This clone was seen once. The gene calls are TRBV27 and TRBJ2-1; the match to TRBD2 covers 8 bases. Trimming cost V 8 bases and J 1 base; bases outside gene matches: 7. Germline lookup yields CDR1 MNHEY and CDR2 SMNVEV (reference sequence). This CDR3 contains 15 residues. DNA for the CDR3: TGTGCCAGCTCCCCCGAGCGGGGGTCCTACAATGAGCAGTTCTTC. It translates to CASSPERGSYNEQFF.

There are a few counts of this clone. This chain connects TRBV2 to TRBJ2-2; possible D gene TRBD1, 5 bases. Germline V lookup: CDR1 SNHLY, CDR2 FYNNEI. V dropped 6 bases and J dropped 0 bases, with 17 bases sitting between them. The CDR3 contains 17 residues. The CDR3 DNA reads as TGTGCCAGCAGCGGAGTATTTGGGGCATCGAACACCGGGGAGCTGTTTTTT. This translates into CASSGVFGASNTGELFF.

This chain connects TRBV30 to TRBJ2-6; D is possibly TRBD1 (6 bases). Germline V gene sequence: CDR1 GTSNPN, CDR2 SVGIG (reference sequence). This CDR3 is built from 17 residues. V lost 5 bases, J lost 7 bases, and 24 bases lay in between. This chain's CDR3 is CAWGGGRRGSGANVLTF. The CDR3, as DNA: TGTGCCTGGGGTGGGGGCCGAAGGGGATCAGGAGCCAACGTCCTGACTTTC.

J is TRBJ2-1 and V is TRBV7-9, with TRBD1 matching over 8 bases. The CDR3 is 15 amino acids. Germline CDR1 SEHNR, CDR2 FQNEAQ (reference sequence). Germline trimming cut 5 bases from V and 5 bases from J; bases unmatched to any gene: 8. In DNA form, the CDR3 reads TGTGCCAGCAGCGCAACAGGACAGGGCCACAATGAGCAGTTCTTC. Its protein is CASSATGQGHNEQFF.

The CDR3 protein is CASSQFPPPGDGTEAFF. CDR3 DNA: TGTGCCAGCAGCCAGTTTCCCCCCCCAGGGGATGGAACTGAAGCTTTCTTT. The V call is TRBV3-1 (or the pseudogene TRBV3-2), the J call TRBJ1-1; a possible D gene is TRBD1 (6 bases). This CDR3 region has 17 residues. The ends were cut back, 3 bases at V and 5 bases at J, with 22 bases in the middle. Germline CDR1 reads LGHDT; CDR2 reads YNNKEL (reference sequence).

The chain combines TRBV19 with TRBJ1-5; D unclear. Germline V gene sequence: CDR1 LNHDA, CDR2 SQIVND (reference sequence). The CDR3 has 14 residues. Trimming took 1 base from V and 2 from J, leaving 6 bases between them. The CDR3 DNA reads TGTGCCAGTAGTATAGTTTCCGGCAATCAGCCCCAGCATTTT. Protein: CASSIVSGNQPQHF.

The chain uses TRBV7-9 and TRBJ2-1; 9 nucleotides line up with TRBD2. The germline gives CDR1 SEHNR, CDR2 FQNEAQ (reference sequence). CDR3 size: 15 residues. The V and J ends lost 5 bases and 5 bases, in that order; junction bases with no gene match: 7. The CDR3 region has the DNA TGTGCCAGCAGCCGATCTAGCGGGGTAAACAATGAGCAGTTCTTC. Encoded protein: CASSRSSGVNNEQFF. Based on the CDR3 plus reference TRBV7-9 and TRBJ2-1, the full variable domain is DTGVSQNPRHKITKRGQNVTFRCDPISEHNRLYWYRQTLGQGPEFLTYFQNEAQLEKSRLLSDRFSAERPKGSFSTLEIQRTEQGDSAMYLCASSRSSGVNNEQFFGPGTRLTVL.

The V and J genes are TRBV4-3 and TRBJ1-2, with no clear D. Deletions cut 0 bases from V and 8 bases from J, with 16 bases between. CDR1 is LGHNA, CDR2 YSLEER, per germline. This CDR3 contains 15 residues. CDR3 in amino acids: CASSQDLSGNRGYTF. The CDR3 DNA is TGCGCCAGCAGCCAAGATCTCTCGGGAAATCGGGGCTACACCTTC.

This sequence joins TRBV30 and TRBJ2-7, with 11 bases lining up with TRBD2. The length of the CDR3 is 15 residues. Germline V CDR1 and CDR2: GTSNPN, SVGIG (reference sequence). V dropped 0 bases and J dropped 4; count of bases not matched to a gene: 5. CDR3 nucleotide sequence: TGTGCCTGGAGTGTCACTAGCGGGAGAAGGTACGAGCAGTACTTC. Residues: CAWSVTSGRRYEQYF.

This chain uses TRBV13 with TRBJ2-1, with TRBD2 identical over 16 bases. The CDR3 sequence is 16 residues long. Unmatched junction bases numbered 1, after V lost 4 bases and J lost 4 bases. Germline CDR1 PRHDT, CDR2 FYEKMQ (reference sequence). This chain's CDR3 is CASSSGLAGGYNEQFF. The DNA of the CDR3 is TGTGCCAGCAGCTCGGGACTAGCGGGAGGGTACAATGAGCAGTTCTTC.